Listed below are T cell receptor beta chains from one sample, sequenced in a study of CXCR3-negative and CXCR3-positive naive CD8 T cells. From the 5' RACE reads, TCRdb lists one entry per CDR3 protein and no DNA. This repertoire includes some 150,000 distinct CDR3 sequences. Sequencing used naive CXCR3+ CD8+ T cells from blood. The receptors stem from a human donor in good health. Some clones in this sample may be carry-over from other donors' samples. The CDR3 runs from the conserved cysteine through the conserved F or W.

J	V	CDR3
TRBJ2-2	TRBV5-1	CASSPLWPPVEELFF
TRBJ1-2	TRBV29-1	CSVEAAYNYGYTF
TRBJ1-2	TRBV28	CASSSTPSHGGAGYTF
TRBJ2-1	TRBV29-1	CSVEDQLSDEQFF
TRBJ2-1	TRBV30	CAWSVQGDNEQFF
TRBJ2-3	TRBV12-3/TRBV12-4	CASSLLDRGDTQYF
TRBJ2-1	TRBV14	CASRRTDSDSYNEQFF
TRBJ2-2	TRBV20-1	CSATDIPTGELFF
TRBJ2-5	TRBV6-5	CASNRLAGARRETQYF
TRBJ2-5	TRBV29-1	CSALPGHTQETQYF
TRBJ2-1	TRBV29-1	CSVEGWDSQNNEQFF
TRBJ2-7	TRBV7-9	CASSPYPGAEQYF
TRBJ1-1	TRBV7-9	CASSSGQEYTEAFF
TRBJ1-1	TRBV4-2	CASSQVGRLGDTEAFF
TRBJ1-2	TRBV7-3	CASSLNPAGWGGYTF
TRBJ2-1	TRBV29-1	CSVDYRGSYNEQFF
TRBJ1-5	TRBV5-6	CASSLGASNQPQHF
TRBJ1-1	TRBV29-1	CSGELNTEAFF
TRBJ2-1	TRBV6-5	CASSAALSYNEQFF
TRBJ2-1	TRBV7-9	CASSLMGASPYNEQFF
TRBJ2-5	TRBV12-3/TRBV12-4	CASSSDSQETQYF
TRBJ2-7	TRBV30	CAWGRGSGGNEQYF
TRBJ2-5	TRBV10-3	CAISRQPAQETQYF
TRBJ2-7	TRBV29-1	CSVVGYRSSYEQYF
TRBJ1-2	TRBV15	CATSRGGSGYTF
TRBJ1-4	TRBV19	CASSFRDGEKLFF
TRBJ2-7	TRBV7-6	CASSSGTGGREQYF